This entry lists 17 T cell receptor beta chains sequenced from one sample in a study of Ad26.COV2.S vaccination and SARS-CoV-2 variants. Regarding treatment: around 19 received Ad26.COV2.S at low or high dose, single or two shots; roughly 5 received placebo; per-sample allocation not given. It was on day 63 after the first vaccine or placebo injection that samples were taken. TCRdb's table, derived via immunoSEQ multiplex PCR, lists solely in-frame clones and lacks some. In the table there are some 640,000 clones, roughly nine tenths of which are singletons. Sequences were derived from peripheral blood, sampled in a trial of Ad26.COV2.S vaccine versus placebo. The origin of the receptors is a person between 18 and 59 years old who received the Ad26.COV2.S COVID-19 vaccine or a placebo.

CDR3 protein: CASSVISTSTDTQYF. The CDR3 region has the DNA TGTGCCAGCAGCGTAATTTCCACCTCCACAGATACGCAGTATTTT. The chain has TRBV9 and TRBJ2-3, with no clear D. Germline-derived CDR1 and CDR2 are SGDLS and YYNGEE. Deletions cut 1 base from V and 2 bases from J, with 11 bases between. There are 15 residues in the CDR3.

The gene calls are TRBV29-1 and TRBJ2-1; either TRBD1 or TRBD2 may supply D (5 bases each). The V end lost 7 bases, the J end lost 13 bases, and 17 bases lay between the germline ends. Per germline, CDR1 SQVTM and CDR2 ANQGSEA. This CDR3 contains 11 residues. CDR3 in DNA: TGCAGCGCTTGGGACCAGACATTTCAGTTCTTC. Residues: CSAWDQTFQFF.

The rearrangement uses TRBV21-1 and TRBJ2-1. TRBV21-1 is a pseudogene locus. The CDR3 consists of 17 residues. CDR3 loop: CASSKASRPGPYNEQFF. The CDR3 bases are TGTGCCAGCAGCAAAGCGTCGCGGCCCGGACCCTACAATGAGCAGTTCTTC.

This chain links TRBV7-2 with TRBJ2-3; 9 nucleotides match TRBD2. This CDR3 has 15 amino acids. The germline CDR1 and CDR2 sequences are SGHTA and FQGNSA. With 5 bases clipped from V and 2 bases from J, the junction kept 5 bases outside the gene matches. The CDR3 DNA reads TGTGCCAGCAGCCCCCGGACTAGCGACACAGATACGCAGTATTTT. As protein: CASSPRTSDTDTQYF.

CDR3 loop: CASSLVRSDRQQSRYGYTF. In DNA form, the CDR3 reads TGTGCCAGCAGCTTAGTTAGATCGGACAGACAGCAGTCTCGCTATGGCTACACCTTC. The gene calls are TRBV7-9 and TRBJ1-2, with D possibly TRBD1 on 6 matching bases. V lost 1 base to trimming and J lost 4 bases, with 25 bases between them. This CDR3 has 19 residues. The germline CDR1 and CDR2 sequences are SEHNR and FQNEAQ (reference sequence).

The rearrangement joins TRBV29-1 to TRBJ2-3; D is perhaps TRBD2 (6 bases). V lost 5 bases and J 6 bases, leaving 15 bases between the germline ends. Germline CDR1 reads SQVTM; CDR2 reads ANQGSEA. CDR3 length: 13 residues. The CDR3 DNA reads as TGCAGCGTTCCGAGAGCGGGTGGGGATACGCAGTATTTT. This encodes CSVPRAGGDTQYF.

This chain links TRBV5-1 with TRBJ2-5; D is uncertain. Trimming removed 3 bases from V and 2 bases from J, with 11 bases in between. Germline V gene lookup returns CDR1 SGHRS and CDR2 YFSETQ. The CDR3 covers 14 residues. CDR3 sequence: CASSSMDGQETQYF. The CDR3 DNA reads TGCGCCAGCAGCTCCATGGACGGTCAAGAGACCCAGTACTTC. The full variable domain, with the rest looked up from reference TRBV5-1 and TRBJ2-5, is KAGVTQTPRYLIKTRGQQVTLSCSPISGHRSVSWYQQTPGQGLQFLFEYFSETQRNKGNFPGRFSGRQFSNSRSEMNVSTLELGDSALYLCASSSMDGQETQYFGPGTRLLVL.

The chain is built from TRBV10-2 and TRBJ2-7; 8 positions agree with TRBD1. Per the germline V gene, CDR1 is WSHSY and CDR2 is SAAADI. Trimming removed 4 bases from V and 2 bases from J; junction bases left unmatched: 7. The CDR3 has 15 residues. The DNA of the CDR3 is TGCGCCAGCAGTGCCCCCCGACAGGGGCCCTACGAGCAGTACTTC. As protein: CASSAPRQGPYEQYF.

The chain employs TRBV7-9 and TRBJ2-1, with D perhaps matching TRBD1 (7 bases). Germline assignment: CDR1 SEHNR and CDR2 FQNEAQ (reference sequence). The V gene lost 5 bases and the J gene lost 9 bases, with 20 bases spanning the gap. The CDR3 covers 15 residues. DNA for the CDR3: TGTGCCAGCAGCCCCAGATGGGGGCAGGGGGGTGAGCAGTTCTTC. Translated: CASSPRWGQGGEQFF.

V usage is TRBV25-1 and J usage is TRBJ1-2; D ambiguous. The germline V gene encodes CDR1 MGHDK and CDR2 SYGVNS. The germline V and J ends were trimmed by 3 bases and 3 bases, with 14 bases remaining between them. The CDR3 is made up of 15 amino acids. In nucleotides, the CDR3 is TGTGCCAGCAGTGACGATTCGACGGCTTACTATGGCTACACCTTC. This encodes CASSDDSTAYYGYTF.

This rearrangement joins TRBV11-3 to TRBJ2-2; 7 nucleotides agree with TRBD1. J gave up 6 bases and V 2 bases, and 9 bases lay outside the gene matches. The CDR3 is 16 amino acids. The germline V gene encodes CDR1 SGHNT and CDR2 YENEEA. The CDR3 loop reads CASSLLTPQGPGELFF. DNA for the CDR3: TGTGCCAGCAGCTTACTGACCCCACAGGGGCCCGGGGAGCTGTTTTTT.

This chain connects TRBV19 to TRBJ2-2; unclear D gene. The V end was cut by 3 bases, the J end by 0 bases, with 5 bases between. Germline V lookup: CDR1 LNHDA, CDR2 SQIVND (reference sequence). This CDR3 has 14 residues. The CDR3 region has the DNA TGTGCCAGTAGTATGACCCCGAACACCGGGGAGCTGTTTTTT. It yields the protein CASSMTPNTGELFF.

V gene TRBV27 combines with J gene TRBJ2-7; D not certain. V lost 6 bases and J 2 bases, leaving 14 bases between the germline ends. Germline assignment: CDR1 MNHEY and CDR2 SMNVEV (reference sequence). The CDR3 sequence is 14 residues long. This chain's CDR3 is CASRGWNNPYEQYF. The CDR3, as DNA: TGTGCCAGCAGAGGGTGGAACAACCCCTACGAGCAGTACTTC.

The genes are TRBV5-4 and TRBJ2-7, with D uncertain. The CDR3 length is 13 residues. Per the germline V gene, CDR1 is SGHNT and CDR2 is YYREEE (reference sequence). V gave up 5 bases and J gave up 1 base, with 10 bases separating them. The DNA of the CDR3 is TGTGCCAGCAGTCCCCAGGTATCCTACGAGCAGTACTTC. Its translation is CASSPQVSYEQYF.

This chain joins TRBV29-1 and TRBJ1-1, with unresolved D. Looked up from germline, CDR1 is SQVTM and CDR2 is ANQGSEA. The V gene lost 7 bases and the J gene lost 1 base, with 10 bases spanning the gap. The CDR3 loop spans 12 amino acids. CDR3 sequence reads: CSAMLSNTEAFF. For the CDR3, the DNA is TGCAGCGCCATGCTCTCGAACACTGAAGCTTTCTTT. The full variable domain, its missing parts supplied by reference TRBV29-1 and TRBJ1-1, is SAVISQKPSRDICQRGTSLTIQCQVDSQVTMMFWYRQQPGQSLTLIATANQGSEATYESGFVIDKFPISRPNLTFSTLTVSNMSPEDSSIYLCSAMLSNTEAFFGQGTRLTVV.

This chain uses TRBV27 with TRBJ2-7; no reliable D call. Germline V lookup: CDR1 MNHEY, CDR2 SMNVEV (reference sequence). V dropped 0 bases and J dropped 3 bases, with 12 bases sitting between them. This CDR3 has 15 residues. The CDR3 DNA reads TGTGCCAGCAGTTTATCGCTTAGCTTTATCTACGAGCAGTACTTC. Its translation is CASSLSLSFIYEQYF.

The rearrangement joins TRBV30 to TRBJ1-6; D gene unclear. The V gene's germline CDR1 is GTSNPN and CDR2 SVGIG (reference sequence). The V end was cut by 5 bases, the J end by 9 bases, with 11 bases between. This CDR3 is built from 12 residues. The CDR3, as DNA: TGTGCCTGGGGGGATGGGCTTTCACCCCTCCACTTT. It encodes CAWGDGLSPLHF.